The rows below give T cell receptor beta chains drawn from one sample of a study of blood T cell repertoires in COVID-19. The repertoire was sequenced with immunoSEQ multiplex PCR; TCRdb's copy has only in-frame clones and lacks some. The data hold fewer than 200,000 clones, with 70% to 90% observed a single time. Sequenced sample: peripheral blood. All receptors derive from a woman of 80 years or more with COVID-19, enrolled during active disease. Both conserved end residues are part of each CDR3. D genes are given only for firm matches. For some rows the clone size is stated as once, few or many, or as a class when expanded; others skip it.

>TRBV24-1|.|TRBJ2-3|.
CATSDLQKGGADTQYF
TGTGCCACCAGTGATTTACAGAAAGGGGGGGCAGATACGCAGTATTTT
>TRBV19|.|TRBJ2-7|.
CASSPAVQAYEQYF
TGTGCCAGTAGTCCAGCGGTCCAGGCCTACGAGCAGTACTTC
>TRBV7-4|.|TRBJ1-5|.
CASSPSIRANNQPQHF
TGTGCCAGCAGCCCGTCGATTCGAGCAAACAATCAGCCCCAGCATTTT
>TRBV10-3|once|TRBJ2-2|TRBD2
CAISESSGAGELFF
TGTGCCATCAGTGAGTCTAGCGGGGCCGGGGAGCTGTTTTTT
>TRBV2|.|TRBJ2-5|.
CASSDRMKLEETQYF
TGTGCCAGCAGTGATAGGATGAAATTGGAGGAGACCCAGTACTTC
>TRBV21-1|.|TRBJ2-7|.
CASSNGTDPDEQYF
TGTGCCAGCAGCAATGGGACTGACCCTGACGAGCAGTACTTC
>TRBV5-6|.|TRBJ2-7|TRBD2
CASSFSRAGVYEQYF
TGTGCCAGCAGCTTTTCGCGGGCGGGGGTATACGAGCAGTACTTC
>TRBV6-5|once|TRBJ1-3|.
CASRITGSSGNTIYF
TGTGCCAGCAGGATTACAGGGTCCTCTGGAAACACCATATATTTT
>TRBV6-6|.|TRBJ1-3|.
CASSYSGGKNTIYF
TGTGCCAGCAGTTACTCTGGCGGAAAGAACACCATATATTTT
>TRBV3-1/TRBV3-2|.|TRBJ2-1|TRBD2
CASSTPSGAYNEQFF
TGTGCCAGCAGCACCCCTAGCGGAGCTTACAATGAGCAGTTCTTC
>TRBV5-4|.|TRBJ2-2|.
CASSLQGFGELFF
TGTGCCAGCAGCTTACAGGGTTTCGGGGAGCTGTTTTTT
>TRBV20-1|.|TRBJ1-6|.
CSASPPGPHSPLHF
TGCAGTGCTAGTCCCCCAGGTCCCCATTCACCCCTCCACTTT
>TRBV7-3|.|TRBJ2-7|TRBD1
CASSLVGTDNYEQYF
TGTGCCAGCAGCTTAGTCGGGACAGACAACTACGAGCAGTACTTC
>TRBV29-1|.|TRBJ1-5|.
CSVGGPEQPQHF
TGCAGCGTCGGGGGGCCAGAGCAGCCCCAGCATTTT
>TRBV5-1|.|TRBJ1-1|TRBD1
CASSLLAGGTEAFF
TGCGCCAGCAGCTTGTTGGCAGGGGGAACTGAAGCTTTCTTT
>TRBV18|.|TRBJ2-1|.
CASSPWAGSSSYNEQFF
TGTGCCAGCTCACCGTGGGCGGGAAGCAGCTCCTACAATGAGCAGTTCTTC
>TRBV19|.|TRBJ2-5|TRBD2
CASSIYGGDRGAQYF
TGTGCCAGTAGCATATACGGAGGGGACCGGGGGGCCCAGTACTTC
>TRBV10-3|.|TRBJ2-7|.
CASTAGRWDEQYF
TGTGCATCCACCGCAGGGCGGTGGGACGAGCAGTACTTC
>TRBV19|.|TRBJ1-6|.
CASSTQGRSPLHF
TGTGCCAGTAGTACTCAGGGTCGATCACCCCTCCACTTT
>TRBV28|once|TRBJ2-7|TRBD1
CASSSMWTGGTYPLSYEQYF
TGTGCCAGCAGTTCGATGTGGACAGGGGGAACCTACCCATTATCCTACGAGCAGTACTTC
>TRBV18|.|TRBJ2-7|TRBD2
CASSPIVGGGLTEQYF
TGTGCCAGCTCACCAATCGTCGGGGGGGGCCTGACGGAGCAGTACTTC
>TRBV6-2/TRBV6-3|once|TRBJ1-1|TRBD1
CASSRTGQGTEAFF
TGTGCCAGCAGCCGTACAGGACAGGGCACTGAAGCTTTCTTT
>TRBV15|.|TRBJ1-4|TRBD1
CATSRDQGGEKLFF
TGTGCCACCAGCAGAGATCAGGGGGGAGAAAAACTGTTTTTT
>TRBV14|.|TRBJ2-7|TRBD1
CASSQSRRQGGPVSYEQYF
TGTGCCAGCAGCCAATCTAGGCGACAGGGGGGCCCGGTTTCCTACGAGCAGTACTTC
>TRBV18|.|TRBJ1-2|.
CASSSTEGLGSGYTF
TGTGCCAGCTCTTCGACGGAGGGCCTAGGGTCTGGCTACACCTTC
>TRBV18|.|TRBJ1-5|TRBD1
CASSLGTGGGQPQHF
TGTGCCAGCTCACTAGGGACAGGGGGCGGTCAGCCCCAGCATTTT
>TRBV5-6|.|TRBJ1-2|.
CASSAPSGKYGYTF
TGTGCCAGCAGCGCCCCGTCGGGAAAATATGGCTACACCTTC
>TRBV18|.|TRBJ1-1|TRBD1
CASSPQGAGTEAFF
TGTGCCAGCTCACCACAGGGGGCTGGCACTGAAGCTTTCTTT
>TRBV28|.|TRBJ1-1|.
CASSLPGIPGDFF
TGTGCCAGCAGTTTACCGGGGATCCCTGGAGATTTCTTT
>TRBV19|.|TRBJ2-5|TRBD2
CASSTGTIQETQYF
TGTGCCAGTAGTACGGGGACTATCCAAGAGACCCAGTACTTC
>TRBV18|.|TRBJ1-4|TRBD1
CASSPDRTGRNEKLFF
TGTGCCAGCTCACCAGACCGGACAGGGCGAAATGAAAAACTGTTTTTT
>TRBV2|.|TRBJ2-5|.
CASSEYRSETQYF
TGTGCCAGCAGTGAATACAGGTCGGAGACCCAGTACTTC
>TRBV30|.|TRBJ1-6|.
CALNRERGSPLHF
TGTGCCTTGAACAGGGAAAGGGGTTCACCCCTCCACTTT
>TRBV7-9|.|TRBJ1-2|.
CASSLGVMAGYGYTF
TGTGCCAGCAGCTTAGGAGTCATGGCGGGCTATGGCTACACCTTC
>TRBV7-6|.|TRBJ2-5|TRBD1
CASSFSHGQGRETQYF
TGTGCCAGCAGCTTCAGTCACGGACAGGGGAGAGAGACCCAGTACTTC
>TRBV7-3|.|TRBJ2-1|TRBD2
CASSPHGSGGAGEQFF
TGTGCCAGCAGCCCCCATGGTAGCGGGGGGGCCGGTGAGCAGTTCTTC
>TRBV6-5|once|TRBJ1-2|TRBD1
CASRLLTGNGYTF
TGTGCCAGCCGCCTTCTGACAGGGAATGGCTACACCTTC
>TRBV18|.|TRBJ1-2|.
CASSLEGYGYTF
TGTGCCAGCTCGCTGGAGGGCTATGGCTACACCTTC
>TRBV9|.|TRBJ2-1|TRBD2
CAAKREGSYNEQFF
TGTGCCGCAAAAAGGGAGGGCTCCTACAATGAGCAGTTCTTC
>TRBV5-4|.|TRBJ2-4|TRBD2
CASSLAASGGGQYF
TGTGCCAGCAGCTTGGCCGCTAGCGGGGGGGGGCAGTACTTC
>TRBV10-3|.|TRBJ1-2|.
CAISELNYGYTF
TGTGCCATCAGTGAGCTTAACTATGGCTACACCTTC
>TRBV11-2|.|TRBJ1-1|.
CASSLYGVNTEAFF
TGTGCCAGCAGCTTATACGGAGTGAACACTGAAGCTTTCTTT
>TRBV4-1|few|TRBJ1-4|.
CASSQPPAGDLYEKLFF
TGCGCCAGCAGCCAACCGCCAGCGGGGGACTTGTATGAAAAACTGTTTTTT
>TRBV9|medium-sized|TRBJ2-2|.
CASTRRELGGELFF
TGTGCCAGCACAAGGAGGGAACTTGGGGGGGAGCTGTTTTTT
>TRBV28|.|TRBJ1-6|.
CASRGGGSPLHF
TGTGCCAGCCGTGGGGGCGGTTCACCCCTCCACTTT
>TRBV11-3|.|TRBJ2-5|TRBD1
CASSLTGEMIQYF
TGTGCCAGCAGCTTAACAGGGGAGATGATCCAGTACTTC
>TRBV7-8|.|TRBJ2-5|.
CASSLTGVGETQYF
TGTGCCAGCAGCTTAACCGGGGTGGGCGAGACCCAGTACTTC
>TRBV2|.|TRBJ1-5|.
CASSLSNQPQHF
TGTGCCAGCAGTCTAAGCAATCAGCCCCAGCATTTT
>TRBV9|.|TRBJ2-1|.
CASSPEGGAVTWNEQFF
TGTGCCAGCAGCCCCGAGGGGGGGGCCGTTACATGGAATGAGCAGTTCTTC
>TRBV10-2|few|TRBJ2-3|TRBD2
CASSALAGGTDTQYF
TGCGCCAGCAGTGCCCTAGCGGGAGGTACAGATACGCAGTATTTT
>TRBV5-1|.|TRBJ2-3|TRBD2
CASSLGLAGVSDTQYF
TGCGCCAGCAGCTTGGGACTAGCGGGAGTCTCAGATACGCAGTATTTT
>TRBV2|.|TRBJ2-1|TRBD2
CASEGTSGSSYNEQFF
TGTGCCAGCGAAGGGACTAGCGGGAGCTCCTACAATGAGCAGTTCTTC
>TRBV19|.|TRBJ2-1|.
CASSIGSVYNEQFF
TGTGCCAGTAGTATAGGGTCAGTTTACAATGAGCAGTTCTTC